The 11 T cell receptor beta chains listed next were all sequenced from one sample in a study of blood T cell repertoires in COVID-19. Profiling relied on immunoSEQ multiplex PCR, and the TCRdb table lists in-frame clones only, not all of them. The sample carries roughly 100,000 clones, roughly 80% recorded once. What was sequenced was peripheral blood. These receptors all come from a man aged 60-69 years with acute or convalescent COVID-19.

The table lists this clone with a few counts. This rearrangement joins TRBV27 to TRBJ2-7, with D possibly being TRBD2 (6 bases). The CDR3 runs 15 residues. CDR1 is MNHEY and CDR2 is SMNVEV in the germline V gene (reference sequence). V was shortened by 1 base and J by 3 bases, with 13 bases between the two germline ends. The CDR3 coding sequence is TGTGCCAGCAGTTTATTGAGGGCGGGACGCTACGAGCAGTACTTC. Its translation is CASSLLRAGRYEQYF.

The chain employs TRBV10-3 and TRBJ2-1, with D possibly being TRBD2 (5 bases). Germline loops: CDR1 ENHRY, CDR2 SYGVKD. This CDR3 spans 15 amino acids. V gave up 3 bases and J gave up 8 bases, with 17 bases separating them. The CDR3 reads CAISDTLVHIDEQFF. CDR3 DNA sequence: TGTGCCATCAGTGATACACTAGTGCATATCGATGAGCAGTTCTTC.

The rearrangement links TRBV11-3 to TRBJ1-2, with a possible D match to TRBD1 (6 bases). The germline V and J ends were trimmed by 1 base and 0 bases, with 12 bases remaining between them. The germline gives CDR1 SGHNT, CDR2 YENEEA. CDR3 length equals 16 residues. In DNA form, the CDR3 reads TGTGCCAGCAGCTTAGCCGGACAGCGCGCTAACTATGGCTACACCTTC. This codes for CASSLAGQRANYGYTF. Complete variable domain (other parts from reference TRBV11-3 and TRBJ1-2): EAGVVQSPRYKIIEKKQPVAFWCNPISGHNTLYWYLQNLGQGPELLIRYENEEAVDDSQLPKDRFSAERLKGVDSTLKIQPAELGDSAVYLCASSLAGQRANYGYTFGSGTRLTVV.

The CDR3 sequence is CASRRTGQSTEAFF. The CDR3 coding sequence is TGTGCCAGCAGGCGCACGGGACAGAGCACTGAAGCTTTCTTT. The chain joins TRBV25-1 to TRBJ1-1, with 7 bases aligning to TRBD1. V was clipped by 6 bases and J by 4 bases; unmatched bases: 8. Germline CDR1 MGHDK, CDR2 SYGVNS. CDR3 length equals 14 residues. The full variable domain, with the rest looked up from reference TRBV25-1 and TRBJ1-1, is EADIYQTPRYLVIGTGKKITLECSQTMGHDKMYWYQQDPGMELHLIHYSYGVNSTEKGDLSSESTVSRIRTEHFPLTLESARPSHTSQYLCASRRTGQSTEAFFGQGTRLTVV.

Details on this clone: The same CDR3 arises from other DNA sequences in this sample as well. V is TRBV27 and J is TRBJ2-3; 9 nucleotides match TRBD1. Germline values: CDR1 MNHEY, CDR2 SMNVEV (reference sequence). The CDR3 loop spans 14 amino acids. V lost 6 bases to trimming and J lost 1 base; unmatched junction nucleotides: 2. The CDR3 loop reads CASRRTGGTDTQYF. As DNA, the CDR3 is TGTGCCAGCAGACGGACAGGGGGCACAGATACGCAGTATTTT.

The chain links TRBV7-8 to TRBJ2-6, with D hard to call. CDR3 length equals 16 residues. Germline loops: CDR1 SGHVS, CDR2 FQNEAQ. V was shortened by 5 bases and J by 0 bases, with 11 bases between the two germline ends. The chain's CDR3 is CASSHRHYSGANVLTF. The CDR3 region has the DNA TGTGCCAGCAGCCACAGACATTACTCTGGGGCCAACGTCCTGACTTTC. The full variable domain, with the rest looked up from reference TRBV7-8 and TRBJ2-6, is GAGVSQSPRYKVAKRGQDVALRCDPISGHVSLFWYQQALGQGPEFLTYFQNEAQLDKSGLPSDRFFAERPEGSVSTLKIQRTQQEDSAVYLCASSHRHYSGANVLTFGAGSRLTVL.

The rearrangement uses TRBV14 and TRBJ1-6, with no clear D. The CDR3 is 16 residues long. CDR1 and CDR2 (germline): SGHDN, FVKESK. V was pared by 1 base and J by 4 bases, with 11 bases between. The DNA for the CDR3 is TGTGCCAGCAGCCAAGTCAGGCCTCGGTATAATTCACCCCTCCACTTT. The encoded protein is CASSQVRPRYNSPLHF.

This chain uses TRBV7-2 with TRBJ2-3; tentatively, D is TRBD2 (6 bases). This CDR3 has 14 residues. Germline CDR1 is SGHTA and CDR2 is FQGNSA. Trimming took 8 bases from V and 5 from J, leaving 17 bases between them. The CDR3 bases are TGTGCCAGCCGAGCACCGGAGGAGGGAGATACGCAGTATTTT. Its protein product is CASRAPEEGDTQYF.

The chain employs TRBV18 and TRBJ2-1; the D gene is possibly TRBD1 (5 bases). Germline CDR1 is KGHSH and CDR2 is LQKENI. The CDR3 sequence is 15 residues long. V lost 3 bases to trimming and J lost 2 bases, with 11 bases between them. CDR3 protein: CASSPFRETYNEQFF. DNA for the CDR3: TGTGCCAGCTCACCTTTCAGGGAAACCTACAATGAGCAGTTCTTC. Variable domain in full (rest from reference TRBV18 and TRBJ2-1): NAGVMQNPRHLVRRRGQEARLRCSPMKGHSHVYWYRQLPEEGLKFMVYLQKENIIDESGMPKERFSAEFPKEGPSILRIQQVVRGDSAAYFCASSPFRETYNEQFFGPGTRLTVL.

The chain is built from TRBV21-1 and TRBJ1-2. TRBV21-1 is annotated as a pseudogene. This CDR3 is 11 amino acids long. The CDR3 DNA reads as TGTGCCAGCAGCAAAGTCCGGGGCTACACCTTC. This gives the protein CASSKVRGYTF.

J is TRBJ2-1 and V is TRBV13, with TRBD1 matching 8 bases. V shed 5 bases, J shed 0 bases, and the junction held 6 bases outside the gene matches. The CDR3 contains 16 residues. Germline CDR1 is PRHDT and CDR2 is FYEKMQ (reference sequence). CDR3 in DNA: TGTGCCAGCAGCGTCCGACAGGGGTCCTCCTACAATGAGCAGTTCTTC. Translation: CASSVRQGSSYNEQFF.